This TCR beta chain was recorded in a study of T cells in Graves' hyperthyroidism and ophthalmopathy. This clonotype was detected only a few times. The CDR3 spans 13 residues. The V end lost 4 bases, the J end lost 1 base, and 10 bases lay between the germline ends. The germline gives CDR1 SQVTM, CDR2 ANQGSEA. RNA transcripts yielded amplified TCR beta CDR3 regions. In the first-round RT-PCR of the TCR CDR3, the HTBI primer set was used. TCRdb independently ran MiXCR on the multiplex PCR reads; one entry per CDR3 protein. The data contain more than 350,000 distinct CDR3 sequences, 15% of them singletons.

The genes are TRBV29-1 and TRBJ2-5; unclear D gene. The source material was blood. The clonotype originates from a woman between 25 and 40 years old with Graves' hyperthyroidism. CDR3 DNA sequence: TGCAGCGTTGTCTCAGGCCGCCAAGAGACCCAGTACTTC. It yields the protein CSVVSGRQETQYF.